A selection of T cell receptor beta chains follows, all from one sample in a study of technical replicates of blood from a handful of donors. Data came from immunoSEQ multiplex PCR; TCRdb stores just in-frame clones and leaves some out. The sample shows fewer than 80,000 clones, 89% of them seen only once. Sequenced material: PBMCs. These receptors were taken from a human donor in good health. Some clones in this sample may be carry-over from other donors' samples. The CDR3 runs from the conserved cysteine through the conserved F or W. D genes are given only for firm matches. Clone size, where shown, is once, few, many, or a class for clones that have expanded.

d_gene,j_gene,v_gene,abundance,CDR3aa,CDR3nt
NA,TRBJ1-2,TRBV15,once,CATSGGHSADGYTF,TGTGCCACCAGCGGGGGACATTCGGCGGATGGCTACACCTTC
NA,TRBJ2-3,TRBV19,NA,CASISPPSDTDTQYF,TGTGCCAGTATCAGCCCCCCTAGCGACACAGATACGCAGTATTTT
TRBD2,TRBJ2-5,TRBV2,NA,CASKRWDYKETQYF,TGTGCCAGCAAGAGATGGGACTATAAAGAGACCCAGTACTTC
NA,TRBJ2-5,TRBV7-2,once,CASSLGQGPQETQYF,TGTGCCAGCAGCTTAGGGCAGGGGCCCCAAGAGACCCAGTACTTC
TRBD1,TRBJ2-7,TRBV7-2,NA,CASSRTGTGGSYEQYF,TGTGCCAGCAGCCGAACCGGGACAGGGGGGTCCTACGAGCAGTACTTC
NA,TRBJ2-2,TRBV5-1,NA,CASRADSYTGELFF,TGCGCCAGCAGAGCGGACAGTTACACCGGGGAGCTGTTTTTT
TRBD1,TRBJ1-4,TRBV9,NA,CASSVGIGQGNEKLFF,TGTGCCAGCAGCGTAGGAATAGGACAGGGTAATGAAAAACTGTTTTTT
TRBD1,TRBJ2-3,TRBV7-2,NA,CASSPRTGGTDTQYF,TGTGCCAGCAGCCCCCGGACAGGGGGCACAGATACGCAGTATTTT
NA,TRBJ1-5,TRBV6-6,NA,CASSYSGGGGQPQHF,TGTGCCAGCAGTTACTCGGGGGGGGGAGGTCAGCCCCAGCATTTT
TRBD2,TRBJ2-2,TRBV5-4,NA,CASSLGTSGSNTGELFF,TGTGCCAGCAGCCTCGGGACTAGCGGTTCGAACACCGGGGAGCTGTTTTTT
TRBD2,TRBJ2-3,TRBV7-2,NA,CASSPVGTTVTDTQYF,TGTGCCAGCAGCCCAGTGGGGACTACCGTCACAGATACGCAGTATTTT
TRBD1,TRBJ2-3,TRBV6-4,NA,CASKQGTASTDTQYF,TGTGCCAGCAAACAGGGGACAGCTAGCACAGATACGCAGTATTTT
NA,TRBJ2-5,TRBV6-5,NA,CASSWTVQGETQYF,TGTGCCAGCAGCTGGACAGTTCAGGGAGAGACCCAGTACTTC
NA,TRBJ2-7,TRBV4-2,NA,CASSRNRATYEQYF,TGTGCCAGCAGCCGAAACAGGGCAACCTACGAGCAGTACTTC
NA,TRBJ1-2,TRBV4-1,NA,CASSQDDGRVYGYTF,TGCGCCAGCAGCCAAGACGATGGCAGGGTCTATGGCTACACCTTC
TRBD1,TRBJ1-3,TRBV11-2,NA,CASSLSLTGVNTIYF,TGTGCCAGCAGCCTCTCGCTGACAGGGGTGAACACCATATATTTT
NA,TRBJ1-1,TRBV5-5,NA,CASSLAGFTEAFF,TGTGCCAGCAGCTTGGCCGGGTTCACTGAAGCTTTCTTT
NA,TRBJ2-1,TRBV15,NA,CATREGGQDIDEQFF,TGTGCCACCAGGGAGGGGGGGCAGGATATCGATGAGCAGTTCTTC
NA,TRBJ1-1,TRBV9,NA,CASSVVSGNTEAFF,TGTGCCAGCAGCGTAGTTTCGGGGAACACTGAAGCTTTCTTT
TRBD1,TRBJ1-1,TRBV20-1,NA,CSAAGTVEAFF,TGCAGTGCCGCCGGGACAGTCGAAGCTTTCTTT
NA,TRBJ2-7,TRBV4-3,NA,CASSRGRPPGDYEQYF,TGCGCCAGCAGCCGGGGGAGGCCCCCCGGGGACTACGAGCAGTACTTC
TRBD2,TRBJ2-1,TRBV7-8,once,CASTSGASYNEQFF,TGTGCCAGCACCAGCGGGGCGTCCTACAATGAGCAGTTCTTC
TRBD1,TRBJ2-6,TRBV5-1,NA,CASSKQGAAPLLSGANVLTF,TGCGCCAGCAGCAAACAGGGGGCCGCCCCCCTACTCTCTGGGGCCAACGTCCTGACTTTC
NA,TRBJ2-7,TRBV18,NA,CASSPRLKGDYEQYF,TGTGCCAGCTCACCACGCCTGAAAGGGGACTACGAGCAGTACTTC
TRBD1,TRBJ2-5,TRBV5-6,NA,CASHRGRETQYF,TGTGCCAGCCACAGGGGGCGAGAGACCCAGTACTTC
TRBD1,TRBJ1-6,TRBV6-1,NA,CASSELGGRNSPLHF,TGTGCCAGCAGTGAACTAGGGGGCAGGAATTCACCCCTCCACTTT
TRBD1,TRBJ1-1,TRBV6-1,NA,CASRGQARWRTEAFF,TGTGCCAGCAGGGGACAGGCTCGCTGGCGCACTGAAGCTTTCTTT
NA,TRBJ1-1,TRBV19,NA,CASRIPDRHTEAFF,TGTGCCAGTAGGATACCGGACAGACACACTGAAGCTTTCTTT
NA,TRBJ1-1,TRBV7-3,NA,CASSFAKNTEAFF,TGTGCCAGCAGCTTTGCGAAGAACACTGAAGCTTTCTTT
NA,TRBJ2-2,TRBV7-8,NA,CASEGLKNTGELFF,TGTGCCAGCGAGGGACTTAAGAACACCGGGGAGCTGTTTTTT
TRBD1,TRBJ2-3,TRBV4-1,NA,CASSQTGGTDTQYF,TGCGCCAGCAGCCAGACAGGGGGCACAGATACGCAGTATTTT
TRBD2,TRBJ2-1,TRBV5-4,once,CASSPGLAGGADEQFF,TGTGCCAGCAGCCCGGGACTAGCGGGGGGCGCTGATGAGCAGTTCTTC
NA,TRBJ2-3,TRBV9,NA,CASSPGTWRSTDTQYF,TGTGCCAGCAGCCCCGGGACTTGGAGGAGCACAGATACGCAGTATTTT
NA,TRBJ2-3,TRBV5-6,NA,CASSLGRGGTQYF,TGTGCCAGCAGCTTGGGACGGGGAGGTACGCAGTATTTT
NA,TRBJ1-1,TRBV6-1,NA,CASSEFDGGLNTEAFF,TGTGCCAGCAGTGAGTTTGATGGGGGCCTGAACACTGAAGCTTTCTTT
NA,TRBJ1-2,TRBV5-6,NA,CASSLGPNSGNYGYTF,TGTGCCAGCAGCTTGGGACCCAATTCAGGAAACTATGGCTACACCTTC
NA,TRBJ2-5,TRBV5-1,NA,CASSIQQETQYF,TGCGCCAGCAGCATCCAACAGGAGACCCAGTACTTC
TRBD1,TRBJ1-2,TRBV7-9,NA,CASSSPGQSFDGYTF,TGTGCCAGCAGCTCCCCGGGACAGTCTTTCGATGGCTACACCTTC
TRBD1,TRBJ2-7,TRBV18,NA,CASSPLGQGYEQYF,TGTGCCAGCTCACCGCTAGGACAGGGCTACGAGCAGTACTTC
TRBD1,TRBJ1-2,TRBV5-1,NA,CASSRGQDPYYGYTF,TGCGCCAGCAGCCGGGGACAGGATCCTTACTATGGCTACACCTTC
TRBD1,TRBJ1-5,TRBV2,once,CASSVTGVSNQPQHF,TGTGCCAGCAGTGTGACAGGGGTCAGCAATCAGCCCCAGCATTTT
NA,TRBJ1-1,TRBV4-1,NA,CASSQHTEAFF,TGCGCCAGCAGCCAACATACTGAAGCTTTCTTT
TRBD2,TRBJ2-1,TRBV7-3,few,CASSPRLADNNEQFF,TGTGCCAGCAGCCCGCGACTAGCGGACAACAATGAGCAGTTCTTC
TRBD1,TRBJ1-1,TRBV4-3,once,CASSQQGQANTEAFF,TGCGCCAGCAGCCAGCAGGGACAGGCCAACACTGAAGCTTTCTTT